This T cell receptor (beta chain) was identified in a study of CD8 T cells in ankylosing spondylitis. Points from the study as a whole: Reportedly, disease-linked clones are significantly enriched in ankylosing spondylitis patients' matched synovial fluid. There was a TCR beta motif, made of several highly homologous variants, that appeared characteristic of ankylosing spondylitis blood.

Libraries of TCR beta came from quantitative 5'-RACE with molecular barcodes. TCRdb reanalysed the 5' RACE reads using MiXCR and keeps one entry per CDR3 protein. This table holds some 450,000 distinct CDR3 sequences, roughly 15% found once. This CDR3 comprises 14 residues. V was shortened by 6 bases and J by 2 bases, with 15 bases between the two germline ends. Per the germline V gene, CDR1 is SGHRS and CDR2 is YFSETQ. This clonotype was found a few times. Its antigen is undetermined. The sequence was obtained from a male donor with ankylosing spondylitis. This chain connects TRBV5-1 to TRBJ2-7, with D perhaps matching TRBD1 (6 bases). The sequencing sample was made of blood, either unsorted or a sorted T cell fraction (not recorded which). DNA for the CDR3: TGCGCCAGCACCCGAGGGGGTCCGACCTACGAGCAGTACTTC. Amino acids: CASTRGGPTYEQYF. Together with reference TRBV5-1 and TRBJ2-7, the CDR3 gives the full variable domain: KAGVTQTPRYLIKTRGQQVTLSCSPISGHRSVSWYQQTPGQGLQFLFEYFSETQRNKGNFPGRFSGRQFSNSRSEMNVSTLELGDSALYLCASTRGGPTYEQYFGPGTRLTVT.